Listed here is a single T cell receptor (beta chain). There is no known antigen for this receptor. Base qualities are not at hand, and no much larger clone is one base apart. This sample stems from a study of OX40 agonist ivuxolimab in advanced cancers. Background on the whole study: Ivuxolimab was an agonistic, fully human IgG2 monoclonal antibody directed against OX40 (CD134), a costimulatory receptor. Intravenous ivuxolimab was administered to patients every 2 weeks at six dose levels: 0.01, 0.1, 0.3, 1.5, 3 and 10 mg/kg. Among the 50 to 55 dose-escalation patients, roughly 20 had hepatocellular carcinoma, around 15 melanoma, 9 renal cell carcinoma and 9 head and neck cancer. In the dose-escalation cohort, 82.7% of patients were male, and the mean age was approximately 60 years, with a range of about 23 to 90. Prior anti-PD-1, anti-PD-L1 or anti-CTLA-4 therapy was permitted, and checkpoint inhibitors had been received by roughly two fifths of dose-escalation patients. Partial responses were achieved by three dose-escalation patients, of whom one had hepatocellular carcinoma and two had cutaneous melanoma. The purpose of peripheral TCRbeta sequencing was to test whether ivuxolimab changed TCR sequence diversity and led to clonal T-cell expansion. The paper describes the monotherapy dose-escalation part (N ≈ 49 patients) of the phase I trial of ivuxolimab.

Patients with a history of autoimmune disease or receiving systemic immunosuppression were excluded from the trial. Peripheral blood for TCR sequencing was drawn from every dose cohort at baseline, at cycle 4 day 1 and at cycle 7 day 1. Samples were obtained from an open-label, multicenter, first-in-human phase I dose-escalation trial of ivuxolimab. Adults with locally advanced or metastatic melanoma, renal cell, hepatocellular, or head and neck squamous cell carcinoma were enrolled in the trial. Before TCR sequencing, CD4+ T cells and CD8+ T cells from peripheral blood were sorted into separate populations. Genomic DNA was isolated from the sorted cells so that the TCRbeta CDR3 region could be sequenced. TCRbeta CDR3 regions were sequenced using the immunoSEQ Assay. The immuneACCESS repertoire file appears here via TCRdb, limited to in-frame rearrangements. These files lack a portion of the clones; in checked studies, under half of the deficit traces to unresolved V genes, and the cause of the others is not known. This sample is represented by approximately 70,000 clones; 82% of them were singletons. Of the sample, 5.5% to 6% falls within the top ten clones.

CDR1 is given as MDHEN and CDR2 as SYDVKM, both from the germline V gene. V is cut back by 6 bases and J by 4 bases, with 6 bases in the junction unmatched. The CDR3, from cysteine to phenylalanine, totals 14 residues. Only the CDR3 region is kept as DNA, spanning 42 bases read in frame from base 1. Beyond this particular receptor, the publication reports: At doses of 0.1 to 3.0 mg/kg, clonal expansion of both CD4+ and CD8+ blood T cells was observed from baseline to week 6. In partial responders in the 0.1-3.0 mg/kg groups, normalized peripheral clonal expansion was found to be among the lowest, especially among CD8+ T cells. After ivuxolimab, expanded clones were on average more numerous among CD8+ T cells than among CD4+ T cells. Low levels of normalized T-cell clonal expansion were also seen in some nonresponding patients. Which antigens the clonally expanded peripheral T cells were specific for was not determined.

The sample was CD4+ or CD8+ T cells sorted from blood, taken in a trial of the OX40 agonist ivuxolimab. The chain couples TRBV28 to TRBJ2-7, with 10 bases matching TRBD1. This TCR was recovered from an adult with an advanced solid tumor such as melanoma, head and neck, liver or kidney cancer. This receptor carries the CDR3 CASRRQGARYEQYF. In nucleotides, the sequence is TGTGCCAGCAGGAGACAGGGGGCTCGGTACGAGCAGTACTTC.